The 23 T cell receptor beta chains below all came from one sample that was sequenced in a study of Ad26.COV2.S vaccination and SARS-CoV-2 variants. Sample treatment: some 20 received Ad26.COV2.S at low or high dose, single or two shots; several received placebo; per-sample allocation not given. Day 63 following the first vaccine or placebo injection was when the samples were taken. Measured with immunoSEQ multiplex PCR; TCRdb has only the in-frame clones, and not every one. The sample includes 300,000 to 400,000 clones, almost 90% seen only once; the top ten take 5.5%. This sample comprised peripheral blood, obtained in a trial of Ad26.COV2.S vaccine versus placebo. These receptors were taken from a person aged 18-60 years who received the Ad26.COV2.S COVID-19 vaccine or a placebo.

This chain uses TRBV27 with TRBJ1-2; D may be TRBD1 (5 bases). The CDR3 is 14 residues long. Trimming cost V 6 bases and J 4 bases, with 15 bases left between them. CDR1 is MNHEY, CDR2 SMNVEV, per germline (reference sequence). The DNA for the CDR3 is TGTGCCAGCAGGGCCCCGGGGAGGGGCTATGGCTACACCTTC. Translated, it gives CASRAPGRGYGYTF.

V is TRBV10-3 and J is TRBJ2-7; tentative D call: TRBD1 (6 bases). V was pared by 0 bases and J by 3 bases, with 9 bases between. This CDR3 contains 14 residues. The V gene's germline CDR1 is ENHRY and CDR2 SYGVKD. CDR3 DNA: TGTGCCATCAGTGAGTCAGGGACATACTACGAGCAGTACGTC. Translated: CAISESGTYYEQYV.

This clone was observed a single time. The chain joins TRBV21-1 to TRBJ1-2. TRBV21-1 is tagged as a pseudogene. This CDR3 is built from 16 residues. The CDR3 protein is CASSKFDRVSSYGYTF. CDR3 bases: TGTGCCAGCAGCAAATTTGATAGGGTATCAAGCTATGGCTACACCTTC.

The chain joins TRBV4-3 to TRBJ1-3, with no clear D. In germline, CDR1 is LGHNA, CDR2 YSLEER. Between the trimmed V and J ends, which lost 5 bases and 0 bases, there was a span of 11 bases. The CDR3 extends over 15 amino acids. CDR3 region: CASSVGTTSGNTIYF. CDR3 DNA sequence: TGCGCCAGCAGCGTAGGCACGACCTCTGGAAACACCATATATTTT.

V and J are TRBV5-5 and TRBJ2-5; D is unresolved. Trimming shortened V by 5 bases and J by 9 bases, and 14 bases separated the two germline ends. The CDR3 extends over 12 amino acids. In germline, CDR1 is SGHKS, CDR2 YYEKEE (reference sequence). The CDR3: CASRSWSTAQYF. CDR3 in DNA: TGTGCCAGCAGATCGTGGAGCACGGCCCAGTACTTC. Full variable domain (rest looked up from reference TRBV5-5 and TRBJ2-5): DAGVTQSPTHLIKTRGQQVTLRCSPISGHKSVSWYQQVLGQGPQFIFQYYEKEERGRGNFPDRFSARQFPNYSSELNVNALLLGDSALYLCASRSWSTAQYFGPGTRLLVL.

This chain joins TRBV12-3 or TRBV12-4 and TRBJ1-1; D is unresolved. This CDR3 spans 13 amino acids. Deletions cut 8 bases from V and 1 base from J, with 11 bases between. Written as DNA, the CDR3 is TGTGCCAGCTCTGAGGCCTCGAACACTGAAGCTTTCTTT. Its protein is CASSEASNTEAFF.

V gene TRBV9 combines with J gene TRBJ2-3; 12 nucleotides agree with TRBD2. Germline CDR1 SGDLS, CDR2 YYNGEE. CDR3 size: 17 residues. Trimming cost V 4 bases and J 4 bases; bases outside gene matches: 10. This chain's CDR3 is CASSNLLLAGGSDTQYF. The CDR3 bases are TGTGCCAGCAGCAACCTTCTACTAGCGGGAGGCTCAGATACGCAGTATTTT.

This clone showed up just once. The V and J genes are TRBV29-1 and TRBJ2-3, with 10 bases that match TRBD2. The germline gives CDR1 SQVTM, CDR2 ANQGSEA. This CDR3 spans 14 amino acids. Unmatched junction bases numbered 4, after V lost 4 bases and J lost 3 bases. Here the CDR3 DNA reads TGCAGCGTTGCCCTAGCGGGGGTAACAGATACGCAGTATTTT. This encodes CSVALAGVTDTQYF.

The rearrangement uses TRBV2 and TRBJ2-7, with D perhaps TRBD2 (6 bases). Germline values: CDR1 SNHLY, CDR2 FYNNEI. V was trimmed by 8 bases and J by 2 bases, leaving 13 bases between them. There are 13 residues in the CDR3. The CDR3 is CASGGILTYEQYV. The CDR3 DNA sequence: TGTGCCAGCGGGGGGATATTAACCTACGAGCAGTACGTC.

The chain links TRBV9 to TRBJ1-1; D is uncertain. Trimming cost V 0 bases and J 0 bases, with 9 bases left between them. The CDR3 consists of 15 residues. Germline values: CDR1 SGDLS, CDR2 YYNGEE. CDR3: CASSVGGTVNTEAFF. In nucleotides, the CDR3 is TGTGCCAGCAGCGTAGGGGGTACAGTGAACACTGAAGCTTTCTTT.

This rearrangement joins TRBV5-6 to TRBJ1-2, with D unclear. CDR1 is SGHDT, CDR2 YYEEEE, per germline. V shed 1 base and J shed 3 bases, with 13 bases lying between them. The CDR3 is made up of 15 amino acids. The CDR3 loop is CASSLRGSGHYGYTF. For the CDR3, the DNA is TGTGCCAGCAGCTTGCGAGGATCCGGGCACTATGGCTACACCTTC.

This chain links TRBV7-9 with TRBJ2-5, with TRBD2 matching over 11 bases. The CDR3 runs to 15 residues. J lost 4 bases, V lost 2 bases, and 3 bases had no gene match. Germline CDR1 and CDR2: SEHNR and FQNEAQ (reference sequence). CDR3 protein: CASSLPLAGVETQYF. The CDR3 nucleotides read TGTGCCAGCAGCTTACCACTAGCGGGGGTAGAGACCCAGTACTTC.

The rearrangement links TRBV6-2 or TRBV6-3 to TRBJ1-5; D call uncertain. Germline CDR1 is MNHEY and CDR2 is SVGEGT. This CDR3 comprises 14 residues. The ends were cut back, 6 bases at V and 4 bases at J, with 13 bases in the middle. In DNA, the CDR3 is TGTGCCAGCAGCCTCCCCAATGGGAATCAGCCCCAGCATTTT. It encodes CASSLPNGNQPQHF.

The chain carries TRBV7-9 and TRBJ1-2; tentative D call: TRBD1 (6 bases). In germline, CDR1 is SEHNR, CDR2 FQNEAQ (reference sequence). The CDR3 length is 16 residues. The germline V and J ends were trimmed by 1 base and 8 bases, with 20 bases remaining between them. In DNA, the CDR3 is TGTGCCAGCAGCTTAGATGTAGGGGGGTTATCTGACGGCTACACCTTC. Translated, it gives CASSLDVGGLSDGYTF.

This chain connects TRBV10-2 to TRBJ2-7, with a weak D call TRBD2 (6 bases). V dropped 2 bases and J dropped 3 bases, with 11 bases sitting between them. Germline V CDR1 and CDR2: WSHSY, SAAADI. The CDR3 consists of 14 residues. The CDR3 DNA is TGCGCCAGCAGTGAGGCCGGGACTGGCTACGAGCAGTACTTC. It codes for CASSEAGTGYEQYF.

The V gene is TRBV28, the J gene TRBJ2-7, with D uncertain. The ends were cut back, 5 bases at V and 4 bases at J, with 12 bases in the middle. Germline CDR1 and CDR2: MDHEN and SYDVKM. The CDR3 runs to 13 residues. The CDR3 coding sequence is TGTGCCAGCAGTCCCGCGAACCCTTACGAGCAGTACGTC. It codes for CASSPANPYEQYV.

In its sample, this clone was seen once. The chain employs TRBV6-6 and TRBJ2-7; the match to TRBD1 covers 8 bases. CDR1 MNHNY and CDR2 SVGAGI come from the germline V gene (reference sequence). V shed 3 bases, J shed 3 bases, and the junction held 4 bases outside the gene matches. The CDR3 contains 14 residues. The CDR3 coding sequence is TGTGCCAGCAGTTATTTCACAGGGGGCTACGAGCAGTACTTC. This translates into CASSYFTGGYEQYF.

This rearrangement joins TRBV19 to TRBJ1-1; D may be TRBD1 (6 bases). The V and J ends lost 7 bases and 5 bases respectively, with 17 bases between them. CDR3 length equals 14 residues. Germline CDR1 reads LNHDA; CDR2 reads SQIVND (reference sequence). The CDR3 DNA reads TGTGCCAGTATTCTCAGGGGTTTTGGAACTGAAGCTTTCTTT. It translates to CASILRGFGTEAFF.

CDR3 sequence (DNA): TGCGCCAGCAGCCAGGGGACTATCTTCAGTCGTGGGACCCAGTACTTC. The encoded protein is CASSQGTIFSRGTQYF. V is TRBV5-1 and J is TRBJ2-5; D might be TRBD2 (7 bases). The germline V gene has CDR1 SGHRS and CDR2 YFSETQ. Trimming stripped 4 bases from V and 7 bases from J, with 23 bases between. The CDR3 spans 16 residues.

This chain joins TRBV2 and TRBJ1-5; possibly TRBD1 for D (5 bases). CDR1 is SNHLY and CDR2 is FYNNEI in the germline V gene. CDR3 length: 14 residues. V was trimmed by 6 bases and J by 9 bases, leaving 18 bases between them. This CDR3 is CASRRDDRISPQHF. Here the CDR3 DNA reads TGTGCCAGCAGGAGGGACGATAGAATTTCGCCCCAGCATTTT.

This clone is a singleton in its sample. The V and J genes are TRBV6-6 and TRBJ1-1; D gene uncertain. The CDR3 contains 15 residues. Germline CDR1 reads MNHNY; CDR2 reads SVGAGI (reference sequence). Trimming took 4 bases from V and 0 from J, leaving 12 bases between them. The CDR3 coding sequence is TGTGCCAGCAGTTTAGTTATAGACATGAACACTGAAGCTTTCTTT. Protein product: CASSLVIDMNTEAFF.

The J gene is TRBJ2-7, the V gene TRBV7-8; 8 bases are a match to TRBD1. Germline V lookup: CDR1 SGHVS, CDR2 FQNEAQ. The CDR3 runs 15 residues. V shed 5 bases, J shed 0 bases, and the junction held 6 bases outside the gene matches. CDR3 in amino acids: CASSLGQAPSYEQYV. In DNA form, the CDR3 reads TGTGCCAGCAGCCTGGGACAGGCACCCTCCTACGAGCAGTACGTC.

This clone was recorded a few times. This rearrangement joins TRBV19 to TRBJ2-7; TRBD2 matches 8 bases. Germline CDR1 is LNHDA and CDR2 is SQIVND (reference sequence). J lost 0 bases, V lost 3 bases, and 4 bases had no gene match. CDR3 length: 15 residues. DNA of the CDR3: TGTGCCAGTAGTATCAGCGGGGGACCCTCCTACGAGCAGTACTTC. Protein product: CASSISGGPSYEQYF.